This entry lists 9 T cell receptor beta chains sequenced from one sample in a study of early T cells in non-severe SARS-CoV-2 infection. From the 5' RACE reads, TCRdb called clonotypes with MiXCR, one entry per CDR3 protein. The data hold 50,000 to 60,000 distinct CDR3 sequences, with approximately 11% observed a single time. The sample was whole blood. Receptor source: an adult who was a healthcare worker with PCR-confirmed SARS-CoV-2 infection or an uninfected control (not recorded which).

With regard to this clonotype: This may stem from a read error, because a much larger clone lies one nucleotide away. V gene TRBV20-1 combines with J gene TRBJ1-1, with 9 bases fitting TRBD1. The CDR3 loop spans 16 amino acids. V lost 6 bases and J lost 11; bases outside the gene matches: 22. The V gene's germline CDR1 is DFQATT and CDR2 SNEGSKA (reference sequence). The CDR3 DNA is TGCAGTGCCACAGCCGGGACAGGGTGGGCATGGGATGGCGCTTTCTTT. The encoded protein is CSATAGTGWAWDGAFF.

This clonotype came up many times. The genes are TRBV28 and TRBJ1-5, with D possibly TRBD1 on 5 matching bases. The CDR3 is made up of 14 amino acids. With 1 base removed from V and 7 bases from J, the gap between germline ends came to 11 bases. Looked up from germline, CDR1 is MDHEN and CDR2 is SYDVKM. For the CDR3, the DNA is TGTGCCAGCAGTTTATTTGGGGGAGGGCAGCCCCAGCATTTT. It translates to CASSLFGGGQPQHF.

In its sample, this clonotype was seen a few times. V usage is TRBV6-5 and J usage is TRBJ1-6; TRBD1 might be the D (5 bases). Trimming left V 5 bases short and J 7 bases short, with 12 bases between. The germline gives CDR1 MNHEY, CDR2 SVGAGI. The CDR3 has 14 residues. The CDR3 nucleotides read TGTGCCAGCAGTCGGACATTCGGGAATTCACCCCTCCACTTT. Its protein is CASSRTFGNSPLHF.

The genes are TRBV24-1 and TRBJ2-5, with 8 bases matching TRBD2. The CDR3 runs 14 residues. Unmatched junction bases numbered 8, after V lost 9 bases and J lost 3 bases. Germline CDR1 and CDR2: KGHDR and SFDVKD. For the CDR3, the DNA is TGTGCCACCGAGGCGGGAGGAGGTGAAGAGACCCAGTACTTC. It translates to CATEAGGGEETQYF.

This clonotype was seen ten or more times. V and J are TRBV6-2 or TRBV6-3 and TRBJ2-2; 11 nucleotides line up with TRBD2. The germline CDR1 and CDR2 sequences are MNHEY and SVGEGT. V lost 1 base, J lost 2 bases, and 6 bases stayed unmatched. The CDR3 is made up of 18 amino acids. As DNA, the CDR3 is TGTGCCAGCAGTTACTTAAGACTAGCGGGGTTAAACACCGGGGAGCTGTTTTTT. Its protein is CASSYLRLAGLNTGELFF.

The sample holds a few counts of this clonotype. V is TRBV3-1 and J is TRBJ2-3; D uncertain. Germline-derived CDR1 and CDR2 are LGHDT and YNNKEL (reference sequence). Trimming left V 4 bases short and J 2 bases short, with 7 bases between. This CDR3 contains 13 residues. CDR3 amino acids: CASSPQTTDTQYF. CDR3 DNA: TGTGCCAGCAGCCCTCAGACCACAGATACGCAGTATTTT.

Ten or more counts support this clonotype. The V and J genes are TRBV5-1 and TRBJ1-1, with D possibly being TRBD1 (5 bases). The CDR3 spans 14 residues. Germline V CDR1 and CDR2: SGHRS, YFSETQ. Trimming took 4 bases from V and 1 from J, leaving 11 bases between them. For the CDR3, the DNA is TGCGCCAGCAGCGGGGGACTTCAGAACACTGAAGCTTTCTTT. It yields the protein CASSGGLQNTEAFF.

A few counts support this clonotype. J is TRBJ2-3 and V is TRBV12-3 or TRBV12-4, with 13 positions matching TRBD2. This CDR3 region has 15 residues. After removal of 5 bases from V and 5 bases from J, the junction contained 4 bases not matched to a gene. In DNA, the CDR3 is TGTGCCAGCAGTGCGGGACTAGCGGGAAAAGATACGCAGTATTTT. It specifies CASSAGLAGKDTQYF.

In this sample, this clonotype turned up a few times. The genes are TRBV11-2 and TRBJ1-1, with 9 bases fitting TRBD1. This CDR3 spans 19 amino acids. Per the germline V gene, CDR1 is SGHAT and CDR2 is FQNNGV. With V trimmed by 5 bases and J by 9 bases, 25 bases remained unmatched. CDR3: CASSPIFIRTGTGFQKAFF. DNA for the CDR3: TGTGCCAGCAGCCCGATTTTTATCCGGACCGGGACAGGGTTTCAGAAAGCTTTCTTT.